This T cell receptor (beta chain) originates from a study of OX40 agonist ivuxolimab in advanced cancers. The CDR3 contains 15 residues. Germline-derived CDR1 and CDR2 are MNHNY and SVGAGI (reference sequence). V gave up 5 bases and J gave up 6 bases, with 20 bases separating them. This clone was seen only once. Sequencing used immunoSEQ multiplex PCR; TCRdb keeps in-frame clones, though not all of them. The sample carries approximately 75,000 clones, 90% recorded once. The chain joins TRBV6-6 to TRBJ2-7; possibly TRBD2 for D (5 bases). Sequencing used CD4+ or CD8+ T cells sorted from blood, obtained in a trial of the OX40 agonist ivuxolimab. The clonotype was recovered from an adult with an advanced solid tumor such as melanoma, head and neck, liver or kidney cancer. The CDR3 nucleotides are TGTGCCAGCAGTCAGACGGAGGCGGCGGTGAGCGAGCAGTACTTC. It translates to CASSQTEAAVSEQYF.